This T cell receptor beta chain comes out of a study of OX40 agonist ivuxolimab in advanced cancers. The study, taken as a whole, reports: Normalized T-cell clonal expansion was also low in a subset of nonresponders.

For this clone: Its antigen is not identified.

CDR3 length: 11 residues. V lost 7 bases and J lost 0, with 3 bases in between. Germline-derived CDR1 and CDR2 are MNHEY and SMNVEV (reference sequence). Data came from immunoSEQ multiplex PCR; TCRdb stores just in-frame clones and leaves some out. This table has about 20,000 clones, more than 75% appearing once. The material sequenced was CD4+ or CD8+ T cells sorted from blood, taken in a trial of the OX40 agonist ivuxolimab. This TCR derives from an adult with an advanced solid tumor such as melanoma, head and neck, liver or kidney cancer. This chain joins TRBV27 and TRBJ1-1; D gene unclear. DNA of the CDR3: TGTGCCAGCATCATGAACACTGAAGCTTTCTTT. Its protein is CASIMNTEAFF.